This TCR beta chain was found in a study of blood T cell repertoires in COVID-19. TCRdb's table, derived via immunoSEQ multiplex PCR, lists solely in-frame clones and lacks some. The data show some 62,000 clones, more than 80% seen once. This clonotype was sampled from a woman aged 80 or older with acute or convalescent COVID-19. Sequencing was performed on peripheral blood.

The CDR3 region has the DNA TGTGCCAGCAGCGAAGGGACAGGGGGCGGCACAGATACGCAGTATTTT. Translated, it gives CASSEGTGGGTDTQYF. The J gene is TRBJ2-3, the V gene TRBV5-4; 12 bases fit TRBD1. With V trimmed by 4 bases and J by 1 base, 4 bases remained unmatched. This CDR3 has 16 amino acids. Looked up from germline, CDR1 is SGHNT and CDR2 is YYREEE (reference sequence). Drawing the rest from reference TRBV5-4 and TRBJ2-3, the complete variable domain is ETGVTQSPTHLIKTRGQQVTLRCSSQSGHNTVSWYQQALGQGPQFIFQYYREEENGRGNFPPRFSGLQFPNYSSELNVNALELDDSALYLCASSEGTGGGTDTQYFGPGTRLTVL.